Below, 12 T cell receptor beta chains from the same sample are listed, as sequenced in a study of blood T cell repertoires in COVID-19. Assay: immunoSEQ multiplex PCR; the TCRdb copy retains only in-frame clones and omits some. Counted here are roughly 180,000 clones, roughly 82% occurring once; the ten biggest clones make up over 9.5%. Material: PBMCs or T cells enriched from blood (not recorded which). Source of these receptors: a man in his forties who had recovered from COVID-19.

V is TRBV28 and J is TRBJ1-2; possibly TRBD1 for D (5 bases). The germline V gene encodes CDR1 MDHEN and CDR2 SYDVKM. The CDR3 runs to 14 residues. V dropped 2 bases and J dropped 2 bases, with 9 bases sitting between them. CDR3 nucleotide sequence: TGTGCCAGCAGTTTAGAAAGGGGCAACTATGGCTACACCTTC. Translated: CASSLERGNYGYTF.

The chain has TRBV7-8 and TRBJ1-2; 7 nucleotides align to TRBD1. The CDR3 sequence is 12 residues long. Germline V CDR1 and CDR2: SGHVS, FQNEAQ. The junction had 2 bases not matched to a gene; V was cut back by 5 bases and J by 5 bases. The CDR3 nucleotides are TGTGCCAGCAGCCCGACAGGGTATGGCTACACCTTC. It specifies CASSPTGYGYTF.

The chain couples TRBV6-5 to TRBJ2-7; 7 nucleotides align to TRBD1. The ends lost 6 bases at V and 2 bases at J; junction bases unmatched: 7. This CDR3 is 14 amino acids long. The germline CDR1 and CDR2 sequences are MNHEY and SVGAGI. The CDR3: CASRPTGFTYEQYV. As DNA, the CDR3 is TGTGCCAGCAGACCGACAGGGTTCACCTACGAGCAGTACGTC.

This CDR3 is CASSGQGLSRSEAFF. The CDR3 nucleotides are TGTGCCAGCAGCGGCCAGGGACTCTCCAGATCTGAAGCTTTCTTT. The genes are TRBV9 and TRBJ1-1; D perhaps matches TRBD1 (5 bases). The CDR3 is 15 amino acids. Trimming stripped 3 bases from V and 6 bases from J, with 18 bases between. Germline V gene lookup returns CDR1 SGDLS and CDR2 YYNGEE.

This rearrangement joins TRBV2 to TRBJ2-5, with D tentatively TRBD1 (5 bases). This CDR3 has 11 residues. The germline V gene encodes CDR1 SNHLY and CDR2 FYNNEI. V shed 7 bases and J shed 5 bases, with 8 bases lying between them. CDR3 in DNA: TGTGCCAGCACGAAGGGGGAGACCCAGTACTTC. Translating gives CASTKGETQYF.

The table lists this clone with a count of one. V gene TRBV7-2 combines with J gene TRBJ1-4; possible D gene TRBD1, 5 bases. Trimming pared 2 bases from V and 8 bases from J, leaving 9 bases between. The CDR3 consists of 13 residues. Per the germline V gene, CDR1 is SGHTA and CDR2 is FQGNSA. The CDR3 DNA follows: TGTGCCAGCAGCTTACAGGGTAGAGAAAAACTGTTTTTT. Translated: CASSLQGREKLFF.

The chain has TRBV2 and TRBJ1-5, with D maybe TRBD1 (5 bases). The germline V gene encodes CDR1 SNHLY and CDR2 FYNNEI. V was cut by 4 bases and J by 0 bases, with 7 bases left in between. The CDR3 totals 14 residues. The CDR3 coding sequence is TGTGCCAGCAGTGGGGGGGGTAGCAATCAGCCCCAGCATTTT. The encoded protein is CASSGGGSNQPQHF.

This clone has a single count. This rearrangement joins TRBV18 to TRBJ2-5; 9 bases are shared with TRBD1. The CDR3 is 16 amino acids. The junction had 9 bases not matched to a gene; V was cut back by 6 bases and J by 1 base. Germline values: CDR1 KGHSH, CDR2 LQKENI. The CDR3 is CASSRNRGLAQETQYF. The DNA for the CDR3 is TGTGCCAGCTCGCGCAACAGGGGGCTGGCCCAAGAGACCCAGTACTTC.

The chain has TRBV29-1 and TRBJ1-2; no clear D. There are 10 residues in the CDR3. Germline V gene sequence: CDR1 SQVTM, CDR2 ANQGSEA. V was shortened by 5 bases and J by 5 bases, with 6 bases between the two germline ends. CDR3 nucleotides: TGCAGCGTTCGTTCTTATGGCTACACCTTC. Protein product: CSVRSYGYTF.

The chain is built from TRBV28 and TRBJ1-5; possibly TRBD1 for D (6 bases). From germline, CDR1 is MDHEN and CDR2 SYDVKM. Trimming cost V 6 bases and J 0 bases, with 12 bases left between them. The CDR3 runs 15 residues. The CDR3 nucleotides read TGTGCCAGCAGGTGGACAGCCTATAGCAATCAGCCCCAGCATTTT. Its protein is CASRWTAYSNQPQHF.

The genes are TRBV6-5 and TRBJ1-3; 7 nucleotides match TRBD1. The CDR3 loop spans 15 amino acids. CDR1 is MNHEY, CDR2 SVGAGI, per germline. The V gene end was trimmed by 2 bases and the J gene end by 3 bases; junction bases not matched to a gene: 4. The CDR3 sequence: CASSYGTVIGNTIYF. DNA for the CDR3: TGTGCCAGCAGTTACGGGACAGTCATTGGAAACACCATATATTTT.

This sequence joins TRBV18 and TRBJ2-5; a possible D gene is TRBD1 (5 bases). V dropped 4 bases and J dropped 1 base, with 10 bases sitting between them. This CDR3 has 14 amino acids. Germline-derived CDR1 and CDR2 are KGHSH and LQKENI. DNA of the CDR3: TGTGCCAGCTCACAGGGGTTAGGCCAAGAGACCCAGTACTTC. Its protein is CASSQGLGQETQYF.